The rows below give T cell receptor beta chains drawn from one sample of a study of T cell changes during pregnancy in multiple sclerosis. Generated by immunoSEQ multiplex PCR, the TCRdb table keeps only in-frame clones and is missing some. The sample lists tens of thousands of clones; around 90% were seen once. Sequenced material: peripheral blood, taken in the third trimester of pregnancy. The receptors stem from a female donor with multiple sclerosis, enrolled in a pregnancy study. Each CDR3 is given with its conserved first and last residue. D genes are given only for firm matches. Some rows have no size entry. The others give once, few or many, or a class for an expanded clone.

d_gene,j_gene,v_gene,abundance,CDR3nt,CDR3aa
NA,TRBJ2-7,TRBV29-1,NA,TGCAGCGGCTGGGATGGAGGTCTATCTGGCGAGCAGTACTTC,CSGWDGGLSGEQYF
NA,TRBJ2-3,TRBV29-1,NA,TGCAGCGGGGTGGGACCGGGAGGCACAGATACGCAGTATTTT,CSGVGPGGTDTQYF
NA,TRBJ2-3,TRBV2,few,TGTGCCAGCACCGGAGGGTTTGGCACAGATACGCAGTATTTT,CASTGGFGTDTQYF
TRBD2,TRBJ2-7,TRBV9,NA,TGTGCCAGCAGCGGCCTCGGGACTAGCGAATACGAGCAGTACTTC,CASSGLGTSEYEQYF
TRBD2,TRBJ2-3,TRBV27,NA,TGTGCCAGCAGTTTAGTTGCGGGAGCAGATACGCAGTATTTT,CASSLVAGADTQYF
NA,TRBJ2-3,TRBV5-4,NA,TGTGCCAGCAGCTTGGCGCGGCGAAGCACAGATACGCAGTATTTT,CASSLARRSTDTQYF
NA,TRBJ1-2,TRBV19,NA,TGTGCCAGTACCCCCCGGGGACTTTATGGCTACACCTTC,CASTPRGLYGYTF
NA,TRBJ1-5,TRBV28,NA,TGTGCCAGCACCCTCCAGGGTAGGCCCCAGCATTTT,CASTLQGRPQHF
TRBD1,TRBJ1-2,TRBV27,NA,TGTGCCAGCAGGTCCTCAGGGGGCTACGGTGGCTACACCTTC,CASRSSGGYGGYTF
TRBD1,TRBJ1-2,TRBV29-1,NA,TGCAGCGTTGCAGGGACAGCCATAAACTATGGCTACACCTTC,CSVAGTAINYGYTF
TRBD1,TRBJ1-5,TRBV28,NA,TGTGCCAGCGGCACGACAGGGGGTCAGCCCCAGCATTTT,CASGTTGGQPQHF
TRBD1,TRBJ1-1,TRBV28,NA,TGTGCCAGCAGTGGCCGGGACAGGGGGTACACTGAAGCTTTCTTT,CASSGRDRGYTEAFF
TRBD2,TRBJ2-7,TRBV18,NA,TGTGCCAGCTCACTCTCTAGCGGGAGTGACGAGCAGTACTTC,CASSLSSGSDEQYF
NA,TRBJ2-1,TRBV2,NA,TGTGCCAGCAGTCCGTGGGCGAGCTCCTACGATGAGCAGTTCTTC,CASSPWASSYDEQFF
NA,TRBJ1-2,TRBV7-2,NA,TGTGCCAGCAGCTTCTGGCCGGGGAGGGGGGGCTACACCTTC,CASSFWPGRGGYTF
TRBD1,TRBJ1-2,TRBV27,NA,TGTGCCAGCAGTTTACTCGACAGGGGGTTTCCCCCCCGTGGCTACACCTTC,CASSLLDRGFPPRGYTF
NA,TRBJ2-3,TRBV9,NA,TGTGCCAGCAGCGTCCAGACTAGCACAGATACGCAGTATTTT,CASSVQTSTDTQYF
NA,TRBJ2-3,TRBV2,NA,TGTGCCAGCAGTGAGAGGGAGCGGAGAGCAGATACGCAGTATTTT,CASSERERRADTQYF
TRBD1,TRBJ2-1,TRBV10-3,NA,TGTGCCATCAGTGAGTCCACAGGGGCTTACAATGAGCAGTTCTTC,CAISESTGAYNEQFF
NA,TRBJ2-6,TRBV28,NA,TGTGCCAGCAGTTTAGGTCAGGGGGGTTCTGGGGCCAACGTCCTGACTTTC,CASSLGQGGSGANVLTF
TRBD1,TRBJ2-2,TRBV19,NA,TGTGCCAGTAGTTACCGGACAGGGGGCGCAGCCGGGGAGCTGTTTTTT,CASSYRTGGAAGELFF
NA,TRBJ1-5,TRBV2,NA,TGTGCCAGCAGTGAATGGACAAAGGGTAGCAATCAGCCCCAGCATTTT,CASSEWTKGSNQPQHF
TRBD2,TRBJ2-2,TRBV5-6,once,TGTGCCAGCACCAGAGCGGGGGCGGGCACCGGGGAGCTGTTTTTT,CASTRAGAGTGELFF
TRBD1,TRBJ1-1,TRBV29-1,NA,TGCAGCGTTGAATGGGACAGGGTGTATTCTGCGGCTTTCTTT,CSVEWDRVYSAAFF
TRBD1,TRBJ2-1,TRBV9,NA,TGTGCCAGCAGCGTAGGAAGGGGACAGCCTTACAATGAGCAGTTCTTC,CASSVGRGQPYNEQFF
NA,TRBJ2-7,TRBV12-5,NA,TGTGCTAGTGGTTTGGTTCCCGACGAGCAGTACTTC,CASGLVPDEQYF
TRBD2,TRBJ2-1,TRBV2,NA,TGTGCCAGCATTGGTGGAGCGGGAGCGTACAATGAGCAGTTCTTC,CASIGGAGAYNEQFF
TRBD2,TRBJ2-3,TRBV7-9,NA,TGTGCCAGCAGCCAAGGACTAGCGGGAGCAGATACGCAGTATTTT,CASSQGLAGADTQYF
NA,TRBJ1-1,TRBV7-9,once,TGTGCCAGCAGCTTCTCCTGGCGGGGAGAAGCTTTCTTT,CASSFSWRGEAFF
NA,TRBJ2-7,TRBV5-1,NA,TGCGCCAGCAGTCTTAGCGGATACTCCTACGAGCAGTACTTC,CASSLSGYSYEQYF
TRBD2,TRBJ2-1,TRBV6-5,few,TGTGCCAGCAGTGCGACTAGCGGGAGAACCAATGAGCAGTTCTTC,CASSATSGRTNEQFF
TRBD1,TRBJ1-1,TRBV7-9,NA,TGTGCCAGCAGCGCACAGGGACAGGTGAACACTGAAGCTTTCTTT,CASSAQGQVNTEAFF
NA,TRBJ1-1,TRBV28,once,TGTGCCAGCACCCAATCGACAGAGACCATGAACACTGAAGCTTTCTTT,CASTQSTETMNTEAFF
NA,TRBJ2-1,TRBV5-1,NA,TGCGCCAGCAGCTTGGGATTTTCGGACTTCAATGAGCAGTTCTTC,CASSLGFSDFNEQFF
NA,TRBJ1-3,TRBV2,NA,TGTGCCAGCAGTCCCACAGACAGCCTCACCATATATTTT,CASSPTDSLTIYF
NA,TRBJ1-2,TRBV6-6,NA,TGTGCCAGCAGTTACCGCGGGGTCAACTATGGCTACACCTTC,CASSYRGVNYGYTF
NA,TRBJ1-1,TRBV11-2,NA,TGTGCCAGCAGCCTAACTACAGGGTTCGGAGGCGGCACTGAAGCTTTCTTT,CASSLTTGFGGGTEAFF
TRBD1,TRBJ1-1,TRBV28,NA,TGTGCCAGCAGCTCGACAGGGGGCTTCACTGAAGCTTTCTTT,CASSSTGGFTEAFF
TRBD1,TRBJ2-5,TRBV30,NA,TGTGCCTGGAGTGGGGGGACAGGGGGTCGGACCCAGTACTTC,CAWSGGTGGRTQYF
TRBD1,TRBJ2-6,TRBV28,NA,TGTGCCAGCAGCCTCGGGACAGATTGGGCCCCAGGGGCCAACGTCCTGACTTTC,CASSLGTDWAPGANVLTF